Each of the 12 T cell receptor beta chains below was sequenced from the same sample in a study of shared clonotypes between healthy human individuals. Clones were read by immunoSEQ multiplex PCR, and TCRdb kept only the in-frame ones, dropping some. Of approximately 2,000,000 clones listed, just under 95% are singletons. The naive CD8 subset, CD45RO-negative cells positively selected for CCR7, excluded terminally differentiated effector memory CD45RA+ cells. Sequencing used naive CD8+ T cells from PBMCs. These receptors originate from a young man in good health. Some clones in this sample may be carry-over from other donors' samples.

The genes are TRBV7-2 and TRBJ2-7; TRBD1 might be the D (6 bases). V lost 8 bases and J 0 bases, leaving 11 bases between the germline ends. The CDR3 length is 13 residues. CDR1 is SGHTA and CDR2 is FQGNSA in the germline V gene. Written as DNA, the CDR3 is TGTGCCAGCGCAGACAGGAGCTCCTACGAGCAGTACTTC. Translating gives CASADRSSYEQYF.

The chain is built from TRBV9 and TRBJ2-7; 9 bases are shared with TRBD1. J gave up 2 bases and V 0 bases, and 6 bases lay outside the gene matches. In germline, CDR1 is SGDLS, CDR2 YYNGEE. This CDR3 is built from 16 residues. CDR3 bases: TGTGCCAGCAGCGTAGGTGGGACAGGGCTTACCTACGAGCAGTACTTC. Amino acid sequence: CASSVGGTGLTYEQYF. Supplemented by reference TRBV9 and TRBJ2-7, the full variable domain reads DSGVTQTPKHLITATGQRVTLRCSPRSGDLSVYWYQQSLDQGLQFLIQYYNGEERAKGNILERFSAQQFPDLHSELNLSSLELGDSALYFCASSVGGTGLTYEQYFGPGTRLTVT.

This chain connects TRBV2 to TRBJ1-2; TRBD1 might be the D (5 bases). The germline CDR1 and CDR2 sequences are SNHLY and FYNNEI. The CDR3 consists of 15 residues. Trimming shortened V by 2 bases and J by 2 bases, and 12 bases separated the two germline ends. The CDR3 coding sequence is TGTGCCAGCAGTGAATTGTCAGGGCAGAACTATGGCTACACCTTC. Protein sequence: CASSELSGQNYGYTF.

The rearrangement joins TRBV13 to TRBJ2-1, with 9 bases matching TRBD2. Germline trimming cut 5 bases from V and 0 bases from J; bases unmatched to any gene: 8. The CDR3 contains 17 residues. CDR1 and CDR2 from the germline V gene are PRHDT and FYEKMQ (reference sequence). The CDR3 is CASSPQGSGSSYNEQFF. The DNA for the CDR3 is TGTGCCAGCAGCCCCCAGGGTAGCGGGAGCTCCTACAATGAGCAGTTCTTC.

The chain combines TRBV6-6 with TRBJ2-7, with 9 bases aligning to TRBD2. Germline V gene data show CDR1 as MNHNY and CDR2 as SVGAGI (reference sequence). The ends lost 2 bases at V and 4 bases at J; junction bases unmatched: 9. There are 16 residues in the CDR3. DNA for the CDR3: TGTGCCAGCAGTTACCCCGTGGCGGGAGGGCCTTACGAGCAGTACTTC. As protein: CASSYPVAGGPYEQYF.

The chain links TRBV7-9 to TRBJ1-6; D gene ambiguous. Germline V lookup: CDR1 SEHNR, CDR2 FQNEAQ (reference sequence). The V end was cut by 4 bases, the J end by 6 bases, with 4 bases between. The CDR3 loop spans 12 amino acids. The CDR3 is CASSSPNSPLHF. CDR3 nucleotides: TGTGCCAGCAGCTCCCCTAATTCACCCCTCCACTTT.

This chain connects TRBV29-1 to TRBJ1-4; 8 nucleotides match TRBD1. Per germline, CDR1 SQVTM and CDR2 ANQGSEA. The CDR3 loop spans 13 amino acids. Trimming cost V 7 bases and J 4 bases; bases outside gene matches: 5. This chain's CDR3 is CSASQGGNEKLFF. CDR3 DNA: TGCAGCGCCTCACAGGGGGGTAATGAAAAACTGTTTTTT.

This rearrangement joins TRBV10-1 to TRBJ2-2; a weak D match, TRBD2 (5 bases). The V end lost 2 bases, the J end lost 6 bases, and 25 bases lay between the germline ends. The CDR3 length is 19 residues. CDR1 is WNHNN, CDR2 SYGVQD, per germline (reference sequence). The CDR3 sequence is CASSEARQIVGVRPGELFF. In DNA, the CDR3 is TGCGCCAGCAGTGAGGCCAGGCAAATCGTGGGAGTAAGGCCCGGGGAGCTGTTTTTT.

This chain connects TRBV11-2 to TRBJ2-4; a possible D gene is TRBD1 (6 bases). The germline V gene encodes CDR1 SGHAT and CDR2 FQNNGV. Deletions cut 4 bases from V and 6 bases from J, with 10 bases between. This CDR3 has 13 amino acids. This CDR3 is CASSSGDGNIQYF. The CDR3 nucleotides are TGTGCCAGCAGCTCAGGGGACGGAAACATTCAGTACTTC.

Notes on this clone: In the same sample, other DNA sequences code for this CDR3. The V call is TRBV28, the J call TRBJ1-5; D gene ambiguous. CDR1 is MDHEN and CDR2 is SYDVKM in the germline V gene. The V gene lost 6 bases and the J gene lost 6 bases, with 6 bases spanning the gap. The CDR3 contains 11 residues. Here the CDR3 reads CASSLSQPQHF. CDR3 nucleotide sequence: TGTGCCAGCAGCCTGAGTCAGCCCCAGCATTTT.

The chain uses TRBV6-9 and TRBJ2-1, with TRBD1 as a possible D gene (6 bases). Germline lookup yields CDR1 MNHGY and CDR2 SVAAGI. Trimming pared 4 bases from V and 3 bases from J, leaving 16 bases between. The CDR3 is 16 residues long. The DNA of the CDR3 is TGTGCCAGCAGTTGGGGCCGGGGACACCTCTACAATGAGCAGTTCTTC. It encodes CASSWGRGHLYNEQFF.

The V call is TRBV12-5, the J call TRBJ2-3; 12 positions agree with TRBD2. This CDR3 region has 15 residues. The germline gives CDR1 LGHNT, CDR2 FRNRAP. Trimming cost V 1 base and J 6 bases; bases outside gene matches: 2. The CDR3 here is CASGLGTSGRDTQYF. CDR3 nucleotide sequence: TGTGCTAGTGGTTTGGGAACTAGCGGGAGGGATACGCAGTATTTT.